This entry concerns a single T cell receptor beta chain. What it binds is not known. The data originate from a study of T-cell reconstitution after alpha-beta-depleted transplantation in children. Study observations and caveats: One year after transplant, T-cell counts and diversity came mostly from newly produced T cells. In some patients, recipient T cells and intrathymic progenitors surviving conditioning explained high day-60 diversity. At around two months after transplant, the alpha-beta T cells were reportedly derived from several hundred expanded clones that came from non-depleted graft cells.

CDR3 length: 14 residues. V lost 0 bases, J lost 1 base, and 6 bases lay in between. The V gene's germline CDR1 is SGHTA and CDR2 FQGTGA. Unique molecular identifiers featured in how the TCRbeta library was prepared. TCRdb reprocessed the PCR reads with MiXCR, giving one entry per CDR3 protein. The sample yields some 300,000 distinct CDR3 sequences, nearly 8% seen once. The TCR comes from a female patient under 10 years old who had a stem cell transplant for Fanconi anemia, so the T cells may come from the graft donor. Here the sequenced sample was peripheral blood, taken 360 days after TCRalphabeta/CD19-depleted stem cell transplant. This rearrangement joins TRBV7-3 to TRBJ1-1; a possible D gene is TRBD1 (5 bases). CDR3 bases: TGTGCCAGCAGCTTAACGGGGCAGAACACTGAAGCTTTCTTT. Encoded protein: CASSLTGQNTEAFF.